The next 6 T cell receptor beta chains were all read from a single sample in a study of CD8+CD57+ T cells in acquired aplastic anemia. Template material for TCR beta VDJ and CDR3 profiling consisted of genomic DNA. TCRdb ran MiXCR on the reads and lists one entry per CDR3 protein. The sample consists of approximately 180,000 distinct CDR3 sequences, 63% of them appearing once. CD8+CD57+ cell expansion had been shown by flow cytometry in patients chosen for sequencing. Sequencing used sorted CD4+, CD8+, or CD8+CD57+ T cells (not recorded which) from PBMCs. These receptors were obtained from a human donor with aplastic anemia.

This chain joins TRBV7-2 and TRBJ2-7, with TRBD2 as a possible D gene (7 bases). CDR1 is SGHTA, CDR2 FQGNSA, per germline. The V end was cut by 5 bases, the J end by 2 bases, with 13 bases between. There are 14 residues in the CDR3. CDR3: CASSHERDTYEQYF. CDR3 DNA: TGTGCCAGCAGCCATGAGCGGGACACCTACGAGCAGTACTTC.

This rearrangement joins TRBV20-1 to TRBJ2-7; D unclear. Germline assignment: CDR1 DFQATT and CDR2 SNEGSKA (reference sequence). The CDR3 covers 13 residues. V was shortened by 1 base and J by 2 bases, with 9 bases between the two germline ends. The CDR3 loop reads CSARGNPTYEQYF. The CDR3 DNA is TGCAGTGCTAGAGGGAACCCCACCTACGAGCAGTACTTC.

The V gene is TRBV2, the J gene TRBJ1-2; tentative D call: TRBD1 (6 bases). The CDR3 contains 13 residues. CDR1 and CDR2 from the germline V gene are SNHLY and FYNNEI. The germline V and J ends were trimmed by 5 bases and 1 base, with 8 bases remaining between them. The CDR3 DNA reads as TGTGCCAGCAGTAAGGACAGTAACTATGGCTACACCTTC. Translating it yields CASSKDSNYGYTF.

This clonotype showed up just once. The V call is TRBV10-3, the J call TRBJ1-5; 7 bases map to TRBD1. Trimming cost V 3 bases and J 7 bases; bases outside gene matches: 9. CDR3 size: 15 residues. The V gene's germline CDR1 is ENHRY and CDR2 SYGVKD. CDR3 amino acids: CAISDDGQAWQPQHF. CDR3 in DNA: TGTGCCATCAGTGACGACGGACAGGCCTGGCAGCCCCAGCATTTT.

This clonotype was detected only a few times. This chain uses TRBV29-1 with TRBJ2-1; perhaps TRBD2 as D (7 bases). The V end was cut by 6 bases, the J end by 6 bases, with 12 bases between. Germline CDR1 is SQVTM and CDR2 is ANQGSEA. CDR3 length: 12 amino acids. CDR3 amino acids: CSVVAGANEQFF. The CDR3 nucleotides are TGCAGCGTGGTCGCGGGGGCCAATGAGCAGTTCTTC.

There are a few counts of this clonotype. Written as DNA, the CDR3 is TGTGCCAGCAGTGTGGCGGAGACTACTAACTATGGCTACACCTTC. Translation: CASSVAETTNYGYTF. This sequence joins TRBV2 and TRBJ1-2; D is unresolved. Per germline, CDR1 SNHLY and CDR2 FYNNEI. Trimming took off 4 bases at V and 0 bases at J, with 12 bases between the two ends. There are 15 residues in the CDR3. Supplemented by reference TRBV2 and TRBJ1-2, the full variable domain reads EPEVTQTPSHQVTQMGQEVILRCVPISNHLYFYWYRQILGQKVEFLVSFYNNEISEKSEIFDDQFSVERPDGSNFTLKIRSTKLEDSAMYFCASSVAETTNYGYTFGSGTRLTVV.